Included here is one T cell receptor (beta chain) sequence, with context. This receptor's antigen is unknown. The sample holds no much larger clone one base away, and base qualities are not on file. This sample was taken from a study of T cell repertoires in cytomegalovirus infection (dated 2019 in TCRdb). Looking at the study overall: Recently identified HLA-C-restricted CMV epitopes, whose presentation resists viral immunomodulation, were targeted by peptide stimulations together with well-studied HLA-B-restricted epitopes. Donor HLA type was relevant to the analysis, because carriage of CMV infection together with the matching HLA type was indicated by public TCR beta signatures.

The treatment or condition label corresponds to: in vitro stimulation with specific CMV peptide epitopes to enrich CMV-specific T cells. TCRdb lists the instrument as Illumina HiSeq 1500. TCRdb redid the processing of the public reads, applying fastp at Q25 and MiXCR, and retained in-frame beta chains. Rows with a matching CDR3 protein are joined into one entry that keeps the most common DNA and genes. This sample comprises a few hundred thousand distinct CDR3 sequences, just under 40% of them detected only once. In total, the top ten clones hold 48% of the sample. General conclusions and limits of the study: In both this cohort and an independent cohort of 350 to 400 donors, the cumulative frequency of public TCR beta family members distinguished carriers of CMV infection plus the relevant HLA type. The ex vivo response was dominated by HLA-C-restricted CMV-specific TCR beta clonotypes, which also provided the single most frequent clonotype in two of eight donors.

The sequence came from a human donor in good health (CMV status not recorded). Some clones in this sample may be carry-over from other donors' samples. The material sequenced was cultured PBMCs, taken from culture after CMV antigen stimulation.

The CDR3 region reads CASSYSTGLRTEAFF. The nucleotides are TGTGCCAGCAGTTACTCGACAGGGTTGAGAACTGAAGCTTTCTTT. The chain joins TRBV6-2 or TRBV6-3 to TRBJ1-1; TRBD1 lines up with 7 middle nucleotides. The germline V gene provides CDR1 MNHEY and CDR2 SVGEGT. V has 0 bases trimmed and J has 5 bases trimmed; junction bases matching no gene number 6. From the cysteine up to the phenylalanine, the CDR3 has a length of 15 residues. Only CDR3 DNA is held: 45 bases, read in frame from base 1.